The entry below gives a single TCR beta chain sequence along with its context. The clone's antigen remains unknown. No qualities accompany the bases; no much larger clone lies one base away. V loses 0 bases at its end and J loses 2 bases; junction bases beyond the gene matches: 5. Its CDR3 holds 17 amino acids, cysteine through phenylalanine. Solely the CDR3 DNA is kept, with 51 bases framed from the first base. CDR1 is given as SGHVS and CDR2 as FQNEAQ, both from the germline V gene. The immunoSEQ Assay, a bias-controlled multiplex PCR, was used to amplify TCRbeta CDR3 regions from genomic DNA. For the original study's pipeline: The number of nucleated cells in each sample was estimated from the amplification of reference gene primers within the assay. To quantify the absolute abundance of each unique TCRbeta CDR3 rearrangement, sequence reads were collapsed and filtered. Productive Simpson clonality was computed per sample as the square root of Simpson's diversity index over productive rearrangements. TCRdb took over this immuneACCESS table, retaining in-frame rearrangements with V and J assigned. Such tables are incomplete; in checked studies, under half of the missing clones stem from an unresolved V gene, and the remainder is unexplained. Clone size and the V and J calls come from that table; the DNA yielded D and trimming. The sample table records about 78,000 clones; roughly 84% of these occur just once. Around 3.4% of the sample rests with the top ten.

The data were obtained in a study of blood T cell repertoires in COVID-19 (dated by TCRdb to the early 2020s). General notes on the study: The collaborator samples originated in the United States, Italy and Spain and spanned the acute and convalescent phases of COVID-19. The material from the prospective study consisted of cDNA or gDNA derived from T cells, B-cell-depleted T cells, or PBMCs. The dataset comprised deeply sampled blood TCRbeta repertoires from subjects exposed to, actively infected with, or recovered from COVID-19. The samples were drawn from the first 160 participants of the ongoing ImmuneRACE study and from 950 to 1,500 subjects provided by 6 global collaborators. Sample metadata almost always included a de-identified subject ID, COVID-19 status, age in years and sex. Where available, HLA class I and class II types were obtained from metadata supplied by the sample provider rather than from assay-based typing. The repertoires were made available in a free public database intended to serve as a resource for research on the immune response to SARS-CoV-2. Paper-wide results and their limitations: The quantity of clinical and demographic metadata differed by source and by participant and was supplied without curation.

The collaborating institutions used their own protocols to collect whole blood in K2EDTA tubes. For TCRbeta analysis, collaborators shipped samples in one of three forms: frozen whole blood, isolated PBMCs, or DNA extracted from either of those sample types. Recombination linked TRBV7-8 to TRBJ1-1, and 11 junction bases match TRBD1. The receptor comes from a man aged 45 to 65 with acute or convalescent COVID-19. Sequencing input: peripheral blood. The DNA is as follows: TGTGCCAGCAGCTTAGCCCGGACAGGGGGCATAAACACTGAAGCTTTCTTT. This gives the protein CASSLARTGGINTEAFF.